A selection of T cell receptor beta chains follows, all from one sample in a study of cytomegalovirus exposure and HLA in healthy donors. Here immunoSEQ multiplex PCR was the method, and the copy in TCRdb shows in-frame clones only, minus some. The sample yields under 250,000 clones, 83% seen once. Sequencing used PBMCs. The receptor source for this set is a woman under 30 in good health and CMV-seronegative. Both conserved end residues are part of each CDR3. Fields, in order: CDR3 length, D gene, V gene, J gene, clone size, CDR3 protein, CDR3 DNA. The D gene is left open where the match is weak. Clone size is given for some rows only: seen once, a few or many times, or a class if the clone is expanded.

CDR3 length: 13; D gene: TRBD1; V gene: TRBV9; J gene: TRBJ2-7; clone size: NA; CDR3 protein: CASSAQQGMQQYF; CDR3 DNA: TGTGCCAGCAGCGCCCAACAGGGGATGCAGCAGTACTTC
CDR3 length: 15; D gene: TRBD1; V gene: TRBV27; J gene: TRBJ2-2; clone size: NA; CDR3 protein: CASSPWTGGAGELFF; CDR3 DNA: TGTGCCAGCAGTCCATGGACAGGGGGCGCCGGGGAGCTGTTTTTT
CDR3 length: 15; D gene: NA; V gene: TRBV5-4; J gene: TRBJ1-5; clone size: NA; CDR3 protein: CASSSGGGGPQPQHF; CDR3 DNA: TGTGCCAGCAGCTCAGGCGGGGGGGGTCCACAGCCCCAGCATTTT
CDR3 length: 13; D gene: NA; V gene: TRBV2; J gene: TRBJ2-2; clone size: NA; CDR3 protein: CASSREETGELFF; CDR3 DNA: TGTGCCAGCAGCAGGGAGGAAACCGGGGAGCTGTTTTTT
CDR3 length: 15; D gene: NA; V gene: TRBV5-1; J gene: TRBJ2-7; clone size: NA; CDR3 protein: CASSLAGGETYEQYF; CDR3 DNA: TGCGCCAGCAGCTTGGCGGGCGGGGAGACCTACGAGCAGTACTTC
CDR3 length: 14; D gene: TRBD1; V gene: TRBV7-9; J gene: TRBJ2-7; clone size: NA; CDR3 protein: CASSSGTAFYEQYF; CDR3 DNA: TGTGCCAGCAGCTCCGGGACAGCTTTCTACGAGCAGTACTTC
CDR3 length: 13; D gene: NA; V gene: TRBV2; J gene: TRBJ1-2; clone size: NA; CDR3 protein: CASSVEDNYGYTF; CDR3 DNA: TGTGCCAGCAGTGTCGAAGATAACTATGGCTACACCTTC
CDR3 length: 15; D gene: NA; V gene: TRBV2; J gene: TRBJ1-4; clone size: NA; CDR3 protein: CASSEWGETNEKLFF; CDR3 DNA: TGTGCCAGCAGTGAATGGGGGGAGACTAATGAAAAACTGTTTTTT
CDR3 length: 16; D gene: NA; V gene: TRBV7-2; J gene: TRBJ1-5; clone size: NA; CDR3 protein: CASSLGGRRSNQPQHF; CDR3 DNA: TGTGCCAGCAGCTTAGGAGGCAGAAGGAGCAATCAGCCCCAGCATTTT
CDR3 length: 16; D gene: TRBD1; V gene: TRBV7-9; J gene: TRBJ2-5; clone size: few; CDR3 protein: CASSSRGMFGTGTQYF; CDR3 DNA: TGTGCCAGCAGCTCAAGGGGGATGTTCGGGACAGGGACCCAGTACTTC
CDR3 length: 15; D gene: TRBD1; V gene: TRBV4-2; J gene: TRBJ1-4; clone size: NA; CDR3 protein: CASSQAGTGGEKLFF; CDR3 DNA: TGTGCCAGCAGCCAGGCAGGGACAGGGGGCGAAAAACTGTTTTTT
CDR3 length: 13; D gene: NA; V gene: TRBV7-9; J gene: TRBJ1-5; clone size: few; CDR3 protein: CASSLGDNQPQHF; CDR3 DNA: TGTGCCAGCAGCTTAGGGGACAATCAGCCCCAGCATTTT
CDR3 length: 13; D gene: NA; V gene: TRBV11-2; J gene: TRBJ1-2; clone size: NA; CDR3 protein: CASSLIGGPGYTF; CDR3 DNA: TGTGCCAGCAGCTTGATCGGGGGCCCTGGCTACACCTTC
CDR3 length: 15; D gene: NA; V gene: TRBV6-5; J gene: TRBJ1-4; clone size: NA; CDR3 protein: CASSPWQATNEKLFF; CDR3 DNA: TGTGCCAGCAGCCCCTGGCAAGCAACTAATGAAAAACTGTTTTTT
CDR3 length: 15; D gene: TRBD1; V gene: TRBV27; J gene: TRBJ2-7; clone size: NA; CDR3 protein: CASSLGQGAPREQYF; CDR3 DNA: TGTGCCAGCAGTTTGGGACAGGGGGCGCCCCGGGAGCAGTACTTC
CDR3 length: 13; D gene: NA; V gene: TRBV19; J gene: TRBJ2-7; clone size: NA; CDR3 protein: CASSIFQDYEQYF; CDR3 DNA: TGTGCCAGTAGTATTTTCCAGGACTACGAGCAGTACTTC
CDR3 length: 14; D gene: TRBD1; V gene: TRBV7-9; J gene: TRBJ1-4; clone size: NA; CDR3 protein: CASSSGTGKEKLFF; CDR3 DNA: TGTGCCAGCAGCTCTGGGACAGGGAAGGAAAAACTGTTTTTT
CDR3 length: 15; D gene: TRBD1; V gene: TRBV6-5; J gene: TRBJ1-5; clone size: NA; CDR3 protein: CASSSQRTGTQPQHF; CDR3 DNA: TGTGCCAGCAGCTCACAAAGGACAGGGACTCAGCCCCAGCATTTT
CDR3 length: 11; D gene: NA; V gene: TRBV7-9; J gene: TRBJ2-7; clone size: NA; CDR3 protein: CASSLDFWQYF; CDR3 DNA: TGTGCCAGCAGCTTAGACTTTTGGCAGTACTTC
CDR3 length: 13; D gene: NA; V gene: TRBV5-6; J gene: TRBJ1-1; clone size: NA; CDR3 protein: CASSSGTNTEAFF; CDR3 DNA: TGTGCCAGCAGCTCTGGGACGAACACTGAAGCTTTCTTT
CDR3 length: 15; D gene: NA; V gene: TRBV15; J gene: TRBJ1-4; clone size: NA; CDR3 protein: CATSRGLVTNEKLFF; CDR3 DNA: TGTGCCACCAGCAGAGGCTTAGTAACTAATGAAAAACTGTTTTTT
CDR3 length: 13; D gene: NA; V gene: TRBV6-5; J gene: TRBJ2-7; clone size: NA; CDR3 protein: CASRLAYSYEQYF; CDR3 DNA: TGTGCCAGCAGGTTGGCGTACTCCTACGAGCAGTACTTC